This TCR beta chain stems from a study of CD8+ T cells in alopecia areata. Treatment in this sample: oral pan-JAK inhibitor, 5-10 mg twice daily. Extraction of RNA preceded its reverse transcription into cDNA, which served as the sequencing template. TCRdb keeps only in-frame clones here, not all; method: immunoSEQ multiplex PCR. The data show about 210,000 clones, more than 30% seen once. Trimming pared 4 bases from V and 0 bases from J, leaving 10 bases between. Germline lookup yields CDR1 GTSNPN and CDR2 SVGIG (reference sequence). The CDR3 is 13 residues long. The rearrangement uses TRBV30 and TRBJ2-7; TRBD1 is a possible D gene (6 bases). The source was CD4+ T cells sorted from blood, collected between weeks 30 and 35, from a patient treated with tofacitinib. This clonotype was sampled from a human donor with alopecia areata. DNA of the CDR3: TGTGCCTGGATTGACAGGAGCTCCTACGAGCAGTACTTC. The encoded protein is CAWIDRSSYEQYF.